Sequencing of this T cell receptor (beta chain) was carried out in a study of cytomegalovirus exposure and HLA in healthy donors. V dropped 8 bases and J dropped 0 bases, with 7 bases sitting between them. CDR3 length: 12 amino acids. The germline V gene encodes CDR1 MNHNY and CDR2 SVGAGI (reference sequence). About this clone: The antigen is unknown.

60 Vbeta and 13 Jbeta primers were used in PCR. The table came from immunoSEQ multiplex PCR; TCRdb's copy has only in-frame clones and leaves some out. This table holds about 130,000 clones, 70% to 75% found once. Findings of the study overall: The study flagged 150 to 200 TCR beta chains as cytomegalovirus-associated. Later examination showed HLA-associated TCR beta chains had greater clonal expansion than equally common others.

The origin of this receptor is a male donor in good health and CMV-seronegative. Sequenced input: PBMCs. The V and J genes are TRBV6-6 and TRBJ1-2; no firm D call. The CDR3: CASHPANYGYTF. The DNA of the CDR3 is TGTGCCAGCCACCCAGCTAACTATGGCTACACCTTC.